One sample yielded the 24 T cell receptor beta chains listed below, sequenced in a study of blood T cell repertoires in COVID-19. Using immunoSEQ multiplex PCR, the repertoire was profiled, and TCRdb retains in-frame clones only, with some absent. The table has approximately 60,000 clones, about 78% seen once; the top ten hold about 50%. The sample comprised peripheral blood. The receptors were sampled from a woman aged 80 or older with acute or convalescent COVID-19.

The chain is built from TRBV28 and TRBJ1-2, with a tentative D call TRBD1 (5 bases). CDR3 length: 14 residues. Germline V CDR1 and CDR2: MDHEN, SYDVKM. V was clipped by 6 bases and J by 0 bases, with 11 bases between them. In nucleotides, the CDR3 is TGTGCCAGCAGCCATGAGACAGCTAACTATGGCTACACCTTC. Protein sequence: CASSHETANYGYTF.

This rearrangement joins TRBV2 to TRBJ2-7; TRBD1 matches 8 bases. The V gene end was trimmed by 3 bases and the J gene end by 0 bases; junction bases not matched to a gene: 4. CDR1 and CDR2 from the germline V gene are SNHLY and FYNNEI. The CDR3 extends over 15 amino acids. CDR3 sequence: CASSDRTGLSYEQYF. For the CDR3, the DNA is TGTGCCAGCAGTGATAGGACAGGGCTCTCCTACGAGCAGTACTTC.

CDR3 sequence reads: CASSRTGTGNTIYF. DNA of the CDR3: TGTGCCAGTAGTAGGACAGGCACTGGAAACACCATATATTTT. The V call is TRBV19, the J call TRBJ1-3; TRBD1 matches 7 bases. With V trimmed by 4 bases and J by 2 bases, 2 bases remained unmatched. The CDR3 has 14 residues. Germline-derived CDR1 and CDR2 are LNHDA and SQIVND (reference sequence).

This sequence joins TRBV6-4 and TRBJ1-2; D perhaps matches TRBD1 (5 bases). There are 13 residues in the CDR3. Germline values: CDR1 MRHNA, CDR2 SNTAGT. The V end was cut by 0 bases, the J end by 6 bases, with 8 bases between. The CDR3 bases are TGTGCCAGCAGTGACTCTTTAGGGGATGGCTACACCTTC. This encodes CASSDSLGDGYTF.

This chain joins TRBV6-5 and TRBJ1-5; 8 nucleotides align to TRBD1. With V trimmed by 6 bases and J by 7 bases, 8 bases remained unmatched. The CDR3 is 14 residues long. CDR1 and CDR2 from the germline V gene are MNHEY and SVGAGI. This chain's CDR3 is CASRSRQGFQPQHF. The CDR3 DNA reads as TGTGCCAGCAGATCCCGACAGGGGTTCCAGCCCCAGCATTTT.

This sequence joins TRBV27 and TRBJ2-7, with 7 nucleotides matching TRBD1. Unmatched junction bases numbered 5, after V lost 0 bases and J lost 0 bases. The germline V gene has CDR1 MNHEY and CDR2 SMNVEV (reference sequence). This CDR3 contains 16 residues. CDR3 in amino acids: CASSLSKRGPSYEQYF. CDR3 in DNA: TGTGCCAGCAGTTTATCGAAGAGGGGGCCCTCCTACGAGCAGTACTTC.

This clone was observed a few times. The V gene is TRBV19, the J gene TRBJ1-1; TRBD1 might be the D (6 bases). Germline-derived CDR1 and CDR2 are LNHDA and SQIVND (reference sequence). Trimming cost V 7 bases and J 5 bases, with 14 bases left between them. The length of the CDR3 is 13 residues. CDR3 nucleotides: TGTGCCAGTATTACAGGGTTAGGAACTGAAGCTTTCTTT. Amino acids: CASITGLGTEAFF.

The rearrangement links TRBV20-1 to TRBJ1-2; D call uncertain. Trimming removed 5 bases from V and 5 bases from J, with 9 bases in between. In germline, CDR1 is DFQATT, CDR2 SNEGSKA (reference sequence). The CDR3 contains 11 residues. The CDR3 loop reads CSAGRDYGYTF. CDR3 nucleotides: TGCAGTGCTGGACGGGATTATGGCTACACCTTC.

The gene calls are TRBV25-1 and TRBJ1-1; a possible D gene is TRBD1 (5 bases). CDR1 is MGHDK and CDR2 is SYGVNS in the germline V gene. V lost 5 bases and J lost 4, with 8 bases in between. This CDR3 comprises 12 residues. DNA for the CDR3: TGTGCCAGCAGTAGGCAGGGCACTGAAGCTTTCTTT. The encoded protein is CASSRQGTEAFF. The full variable domain, in which reference TRBV25-1 and TRBJ1-1 provide the parts outside the CDR3, is EADIYQTPRYLVIGTGKKITLECSQTMGHDKMYWYQQDPGMELHLIHYSYGVNSTEKGDLSSESTVSRIRTEHFPLTLESARPSHTSQYLCASSRQGTEAFFGQGTRLTVV.

In DNA, the CDR3 is TGTGCCAGCAGTTCCACAGGGGTTCTCAAAAACATTCAGTACTTC. Amino acid sequence: CASSSTGVLKNIQYF. V and J are TRBV6-2 or TRBV6-3 and TRBJ2-4; 7 bases fit TRBD1. With 4 bases clipped from V and 3 bases from J, the junction kept 6 bases outside the gene matches. This CDR3 region has 15 residues. Germline CDR1 and CDR2: MNHEY and SVGEGT.

This chain links TRBV3-1 (or the pseudogene TRBV3-2) with TRBJ1-6; D remains unclear. The CDR3 runs to 15 residues. Trimming cost V 1 base and J 2 bases, with 6 bases left between them. Germline CDR1 is LGHDT and CDR2 is YNNKEL (reference sequence). The CDR3 DNA is TGTGCCAGCAGCCAAGTGTCCGCCTATAATTCACCCCTCCACTTT. Amino acid sequence: CASSQVSAYNSPLHF.

The chain is built from TRBV7-2 and TRBJ2-1; D is unresolved. This CDR3 contains 13 residues. In germline, CDR1 is SGHTA, CDR2 FQGNSA. The V end was cut by 5 bases, the J end by 6 bases, with 11 bases between. CDR3 DNA sequence: TGTGCCAGCAGCCCCAGGAATGGCAATGAGCAGTTCTTC. It yields the protein CASSPRNGNEQFF.

This clone was seen only once. The rearrangement joins TRBV4-1 to TRBJ2-3; TRBD2 matches at 7 bases. After removal of 1 base from V and 2 bases from J, the junction contained 6 bases not matched to a gene. This CDR3 region has 16 residues. Germline V lookup: CDR1 MGHRA, CDR2 YSYEKL. CDR3 sequence (DNA): TGCGCCAGCAGCCAAGGGGCGGGAGACCCCACAGATACGCAGTATTTT. Protein product: CASSQGAGDPTDTQYF.

The chain links TRBV27 to TRBJ1-6, with D perhaps matching TRBD1 (5 bases). This CDR3 has 13 amino acids. Trimming took off 3 bases at V and 8 bases at J, with 8 bases between the two ends. Per germline, CDR1 MNHEY and CDR2 SMNVEV (reference sequence). CDR3 sequence (DNA): TGTGCCAGCAGTTTCGGAGGGGATTCACCCCTCCACTTT. Encoded protein: CASSFGGDSPLHF.

The chain carries TRBV12-3 or TRBV12-4 and TRBJ1-1; the D is unclear. Trimming took off 3 bases at V and 5 bases at J, with 10 bases between the two ends. The CDR3 is made up of 13 amino acids. The CDR3 loop reads CASSFRPGTEAFF. For the CDR3, the DNA is TGTGCCAGCAGTTTCCGCCCGGGGACTGAAGCTTTCTTT.

The CDR3 DNA is TGTGCCAGCAGCCAAGATGGGGGACTAGCGGGAGGGCGTGCCGGGGAGCTGTTTTTT. This encodes CASSQDGGLAGGRAGELFF. The chain joins TRBV3-1 (or the pseudogene TRBV3-2) to TRBJ2-2; 16 positions match TRBD2. V shed 0 bases and J 6 bases; nucleotides not matched to a gene: 7. CDR3 length: 19 amino acids. CDR1 is LGHDT, CDR2 YNNKEL, per germline (reference sequence).

J is TRBJ1-2 and V is TRBV3-1 (or the pseudogene TRBV3-2), with D unresolved. CDR1 is LGHDT, CDR2 YNNKEL, per germline (reference sequence). Trimming took 2 bases from V and 2 from J, leaving 9 bases between them. The CDR3 runs 14 residues. For the CDR3, the DNA is TGTGCCAGCAGCCAATGGGCAGAGAACTATGGCTACACCTTC. This gives the protein CASSQWAENYGYTF.

The chain combines TRBV10-2 with TRBJ1-6, with 11 bases that match TRBD1. The V gene end was trimmed by 4 bases and the J gene end by 5 bases; junction bases not matched to a gene: 4. The CDR3 is made up of 16 amino acids. The V gene's germline CDR1 is WSHSY and CDR2 SAAADI. The DNA of the CDR3 is TGCGCCAGCAGTGCCGGGACAGGGGGGGATAATTCACCCCTCCACTTT. Residues: CASSAGTGGDNSPLHF.

This clone was recorded a few times. This chain links TRBV14 with TRBJ1-1; D ambiguous. Looked up from germline, CDR1 is SGHDN and CDR2 is FVKESK. Trimming took 3 bases from V and 4 from J, leaving 12 bases between them. This CDR3 is built from 14 residues. The CDR3 loop reads CASSHAVMVTEAFF. Written as DNA, the CDR3 is TGTGCCAGCAGCCATGCGGTTATGGTCACTGAAGCTTTCTTT.

The chain has TRBV11-2 and TRBJ2-7; perhaps TRBD2 as D (7 bases). The CDR3 spans 15 residues. V lost 1 base, J lost 2 bases, and 12 bases lay in between. CDR1 SGHAT and CDR2 FQNNGV come from the germline V gene. CDR3 amino acids: CASSLGGGGTYEQYF. The CDR3 nucleotides are TGTGCCAGCAGCTTAGGTGGCGGGGGCACCTACGAGCAGTACTTC.

The V gene is TRBV7-3, the J gene TRBJ2-3, with 15 bases aligning to TRBD2. Germline V gene sequence: CDR1 SGHTA, CDR2 FQGTGA. The length of the CDR3 is 14 residues. Losses at the gene ends were 5 bases for V and 10 bases for J; bases not matched to a gene: 4. The CDR3 region is CASSPGLAGGAQYF. CDR3 in DNA: TGTGCCAGCAGCCCGGGACTAGCGGGAGGAGCGCAGTATTTT. Filled out from reference TRBV7-3 and TRBJ2-3, the complete variable domain reads GAGVSQTPSNKVTEKGKYVELRCDPISGHTALYWYRQSLGQGPEFLIYFQGTGAADDSGLPNDRFFAVRPEGSVSTLKIQRTERGDSAVYLCASSPGLAGGAQYFGPGTRLTVL.

This chain joins TRBV7-8 and TRBJ2-1, with D possibly matching TRBD2 (5 bases). Germline V gene data show CDR1 as SGHVS and CDR2 as FQNEAQ. This CDR3 is 15 amino acids long. With 0 bases removed from V and 9 bases from J, the gap between germline ends came to 15 bases. The CDR3 loop reads CASSLARAGLAEQFF. The CDR3 coding sequence is TGTGCCAGCAGCTTAGCGCGGGCCGGTTTGGCTGAGCAGTTCTTC.

About this clone itself: This may arise from a read error, as a much more abundant clone is one base away. This rearrangement joins TRBV28 to TRBJ1-1; 9 positions agree with TRBD1. Germline values: CDR1 MDHEN, CDR2 SYDVKM. The CDR3 spans 13 residues. Trimming cost V 8 bases and J 4 bases; bases outside gene matches: 5. CDR3 residues: CASCRDRVTEAFF. The CDR3 DNA reads as TGTGCCAGCTGCCGGGACAGGGTCACTGAAGCTTTCTTT.

The rearrangement uses TRBV28 and TRBJ2-7; 11 bases align to TRBD2. V shed 6 bases, J shed 1 base, and the junction held 5 bases outside the gene matches. This CDR3 contains 15 residues. Germline CDR1 reads MDHEN; CDR2 reads SYDVKM. The CDR3 DNA follows: TGTGCCAGCAGGGGGAGACTAGCGGGATCCTACGAGCAGTACTTC. Protein sequence: CASRGRLAGSYEQYF.